This T cell receptor beta chain is drawn from a study of regulatory T cells in long-lasting Graves disease. Assembly of TCR beta libraries relied on iRepertoire HTBI primers together with Arm-PCR of CDR3 regions. TCRdb re-analysed the multiplex PCR reads in MiXCR, keeping a single row per CDR3 protein. Counted here are about 430,000 distinct CDR3 sequences, 15% occurring once; the ten biggest clones make up approximately 7.6%. Stated time point: newly diagnosed GD, antithyroid drugs for less than 3 months. RNA from PBMCs was the source of the TCR library. Doctors identified Graves' disease using the American Thyroid Association guidelines. This clonotype appeared a single time. Its target is not known. A much larger clone differs by one base, so this may be a read error. Germline V gene data show CDR1 as MGHDK and CDR2 as SYGVNS. The CDR3 is 14 amino acids. Study results and limitations: Preferential use of TRBV28, TRBJ1-2 and TRBJ2-5 was seen in persistent disease.

These data were also reused for a study on T cells in Graves' hyperthyroidism and ophthalmopathy. That publication notes: Model-based prediction identified ophthalmopathy a median about 6.8 months prior to its onset.

The source was peripheral blood mononuclear cells (PBMCs), collected at new diagnosis, from a patient treated with antithyroid drugs. This TCR was sampled from a woman between 40 and 55 years old with Graves disease. This chain links TRBV25-1 with TRBJ2-5, with D possibly called TRBD1 or TRBD2 (5 bases each). CDR3 region: CVSSGTVKQETQYF. Written as DNA, the CDR3 is TGTGTCAGCAGTGGGACGGTTAAACAAGAGACCCAGTACTTC. Filled out from reference TRBV25-1 and TRBJ2-5, the complete variable domain reads EADIYQTPRYLVIGTGKKITLECSQTMGHDKMYWYQQDPGMELHLIHYSYGVNSTEKGDLSSESTVSRIRTEHFPLTLESARPSHTSQYLCVSSGTVKQETQYFGPGTRLLVL.